This T cell receptor (beta chain) comes out of a study of blood T cells in healthy people across ages. Study at large: The template switching approach captured approximately one barcoded beta molecule for every two T cells.

A second PCR of about 6 to 12 cycles used a sample-barcoded 5' primer and a J-beta primer mix. Every cDNA was tagged by a template-switch adaptor with 12 random nucleotides. TCRdb re-called the 5' RACE reads with MiXCR, one entry per CDR3 protein. Counted here are roughly 830,000 distinct CDR3 sequences, 55% to 65% occurring once; the ten biggest clones make up about a quarter. The V gene end was trimmed by 5 bases and the J gene end by 8 bases; junction bases not matched to a gene: 5. Germline values: CDR1 SGHAT, CDR2 FQNNGV. The CDR3 covers 14 residues. The chain employs TRBV11-2 and TRBJ1-6, with 8 bases matching TRBD1. The sequence was obtained from a man aged 30 to 39 in good health. Input material: blood. The CDR3 sequence is CASSTRTGHSPLHF. CDR3 sequence (DNA): TGTGCCAGCAGCACCCGGACAGGGCATTCACCCCTCCACTTT.